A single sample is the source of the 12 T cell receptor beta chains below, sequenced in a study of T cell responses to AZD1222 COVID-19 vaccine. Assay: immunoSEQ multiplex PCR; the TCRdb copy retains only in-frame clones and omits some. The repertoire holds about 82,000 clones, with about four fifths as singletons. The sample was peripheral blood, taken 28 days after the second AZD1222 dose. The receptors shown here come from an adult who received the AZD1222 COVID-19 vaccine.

CDR3: CASSRIPRRNEQFF. CDR3 nucleotides: TGTGCCAGCAGTCGGATCCCCCGGAGGAATGAGCAGTTCTTC. The chain combines TRBV6-5 with TRBJ2-1; TRBD2 is a possible D gene (5 bases). The CDR3 contains 14 residues. CDR1 MNHEY and CDR2 SVGAGI come from the germline V gene. V was clipped by 5 bases and J by 7 bases, with 15 bases between them.

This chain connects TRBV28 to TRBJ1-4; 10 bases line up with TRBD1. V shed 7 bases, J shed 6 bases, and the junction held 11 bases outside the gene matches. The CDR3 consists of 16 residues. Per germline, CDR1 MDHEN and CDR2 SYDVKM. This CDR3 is CASTDYPGQGYEKLFF. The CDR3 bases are TGTGCCAGCACCGATTACCCGGGACAGGGGTATGAAAAACTGTTTTTT.

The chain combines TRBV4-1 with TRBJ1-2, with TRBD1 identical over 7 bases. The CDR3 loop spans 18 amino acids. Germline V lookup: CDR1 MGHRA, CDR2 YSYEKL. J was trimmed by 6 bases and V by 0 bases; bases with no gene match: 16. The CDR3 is CASSQDKGDSERGDGYTF. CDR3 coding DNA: TGCGCCAGCAGCCAAGATAAGGGGGACAGCGAGCGGGGAGATGGCTACACCTTC.

CDR3 sequence: CASSREGHEQYF. CDR3 bases: TGTGCCAGCAGTAGGGAAGGCCACGAGCAGTACTTC. V usage is TRBV6-6 and J usage is TRBJ2-7; D unclear. Between the trimmed V and J ends, which lost 5 bases and 5 bases, there was a span of 10 bases. Germline assignment: CDR1 MNHNY and CDR2 SVGAGI (reference sequence). The CDR3 sequence is 12 residues long.

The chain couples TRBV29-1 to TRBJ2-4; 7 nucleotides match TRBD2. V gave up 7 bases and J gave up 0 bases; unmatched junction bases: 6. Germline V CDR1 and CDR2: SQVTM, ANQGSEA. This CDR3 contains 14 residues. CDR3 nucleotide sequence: TGCAGCGCCTGGGAGGGGCTAGCCAAAAACATTCAGTACTTC. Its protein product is CSAWEGLAKNIQYF. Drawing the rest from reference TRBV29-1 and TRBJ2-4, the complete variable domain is SAVISQKPSRDICQRGTSLTIQCQVDSQVTMMFWYRQQPGQSLTLIATANQGSEATYESGFVIDKFPISRPNLTFSTLTVSNMSPEDSSIYLCSAWEGLAKNIQYFGAGTRLSVL.

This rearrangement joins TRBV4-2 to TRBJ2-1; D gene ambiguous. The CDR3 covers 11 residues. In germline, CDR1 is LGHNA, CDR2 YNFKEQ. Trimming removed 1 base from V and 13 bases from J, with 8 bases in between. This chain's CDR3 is CASSQANYQFF. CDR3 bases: TGTGCCAGCAGCCAAGCGAACTACCAGTTCTTC.

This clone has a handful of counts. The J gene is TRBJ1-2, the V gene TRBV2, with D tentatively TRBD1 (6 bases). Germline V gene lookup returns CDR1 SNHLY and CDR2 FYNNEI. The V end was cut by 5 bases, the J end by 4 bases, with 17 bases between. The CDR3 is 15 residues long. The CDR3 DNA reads TGTGCCAGCAGTAGGAGGGGGTCTCTTGGCTATGGCTACACCTTC. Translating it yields CASSRRGSLGYGYTF.

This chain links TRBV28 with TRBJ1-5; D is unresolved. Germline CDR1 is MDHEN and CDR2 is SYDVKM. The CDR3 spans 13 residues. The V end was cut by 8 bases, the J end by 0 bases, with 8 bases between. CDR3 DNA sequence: TGTGCCAGCTGGAGAACTAGCAATCAGCCCCAGCATTTT. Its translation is CASWRTSNQPQHF.

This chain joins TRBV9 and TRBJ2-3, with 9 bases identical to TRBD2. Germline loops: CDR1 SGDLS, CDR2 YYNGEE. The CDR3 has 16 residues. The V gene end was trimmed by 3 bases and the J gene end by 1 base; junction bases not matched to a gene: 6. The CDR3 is CASSADSGSGTDTQYF. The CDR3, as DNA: TGTGCCAGCAGCGCAGATAGCGGGAGTGGCACAGATACGCAGTATTTT. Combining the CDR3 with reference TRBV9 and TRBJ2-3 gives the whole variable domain DSGVTQTPKHLITATGQRVTLRCSPRSGDLSVYWYQQSLDQGLQFLIQYYNGEERAKGNILERFSAQQFPDLHSELNLSSLELGDSALYFCASSADSGSGTDTQYFGPGTRLTVL.

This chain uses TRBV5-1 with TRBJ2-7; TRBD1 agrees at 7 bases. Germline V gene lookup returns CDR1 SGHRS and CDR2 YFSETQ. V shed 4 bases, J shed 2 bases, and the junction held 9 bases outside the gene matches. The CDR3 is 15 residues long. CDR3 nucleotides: TGCGCCAGCAGCCTAGGGGGCAGGAGCACCTACGAGCAGTACTTC. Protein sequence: CASSLGGRSTYEQYF.

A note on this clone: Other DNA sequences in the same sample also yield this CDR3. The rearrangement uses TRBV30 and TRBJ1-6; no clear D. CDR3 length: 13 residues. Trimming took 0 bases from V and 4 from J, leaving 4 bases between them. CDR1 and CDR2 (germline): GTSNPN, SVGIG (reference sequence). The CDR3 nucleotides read TGTGCCTGGAGTGTTCAGTATAATTCACCCCTCCACTTT. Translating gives CAWSVQYNSPLHF.

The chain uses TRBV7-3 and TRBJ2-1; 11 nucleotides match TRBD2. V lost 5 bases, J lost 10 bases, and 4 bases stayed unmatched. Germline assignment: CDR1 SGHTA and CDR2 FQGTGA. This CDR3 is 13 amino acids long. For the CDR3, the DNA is TGTGCCAGCAGCCTTCGACTAGCGGGAGAGCAGTTCTTC. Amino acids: CASSLRLAGEQFF.